A single sample gave rise to the 16 T cell receptor beta chains below, sequenced in a study of blood T cell repertoires in COVID-19. Clones were read by immunoSEQ multiplex PCR, and TCRdb kept only the in-frame ones, dropping some. In the table there are over 10,000 clones, roughly four fifths of which are singletons. What was sequenced was peripheral blood. The receptors were sampled from an elderly man with acute or convalescent COVID-19.

The V gene is TRBV28, the J gene TRBJ1-2; D remains ambiguous. This CDR3 comprises 12 residues. Per germline, CDR1 MDHEN and CDR2 SYDVKM. Trimming pared 8 bases from V and 0 bases from J, leaving 7 bases between. In nucleotides, the CDR3 is TGTGCCAGCGCCTCTACTAACTATGGCTACACCTTC. Protein: CASASTNYGYTF.

This clone has just one count. This chain connects TRBV5-1 to TRBJ1-4, with 10 nucleotides matching TRBD1. Germline CDR1 SGHRS, CDR2 YFSETQ. The CDR3 covers 17 residues. V gave up 3 bases and J gave up 8 bases; unmatched junction bases: 13. CDR3 loop: CASSSSGMTGGGEKLFF. The DNA of the CDR3 is TGCGCCAGCAGCTCGAGCGGAATGACAGGGGGCGGAGAAAAACTGTTTTTT.

J is TRBJ1-2 and V is TRBV13; D is uncertain. Germline V gene sequence: CDR1 PRHDT, CDR2 FYEKMQ (reference sequence). The V gene lost 3 bases and the J gene lost 2 bases, with 7 bases spanning the gap. The CDR3 spans 13 residues. CDR3 DNA sequence: TGTGCCAGCAGCTTGGGCAACAACTATGGCTACACCTTC. Residues: CASSLGNNYGYTF.

The CDR3, as DNA: TGTGCCAGCAGTGACGACAGGTCGGCGCAGTACTTC. Translating gives CASSDDRSAQYF. V gene TRBV25-1 combines with J gene TRBJ2-7; perhaps TRBD1 as D (6 bases). Germline V gene sequence: CDR1 MGHDK, CDR2 SYGVNS. Trimming cost V 3 bases and J 9 bases, with 12 bases left between them. This CDR3 region has 12 residues.

V and J are TRBV6-5 and TRBJ1-3, with 7 nucleotides matching TRBD1. V lost 6 bases and J lost 2; bases outside the gene matches: 7. Germline V CDR1 and CDR2: MNHEY, SVGAGI. CDR3 length: 15 amino acids. The CDR3 spells CASRPPTGAGNTIYF. CDR3 in DNA: TGTGCCAGCAGGCCCCCCACAGGGGCTGGAAACACCATATATTTT.

The gene calls are TRBV5-1 and TRBJ2-1; 11 bases match TRBD1. The CDR3 totals 16 residues. The V segment lost 0 bases and the J segment 3 bases; nucleotides outside the gene matches: 2. Germline V gene data show CDR1 as SGHRS and CDR2 as YFSETQ. CDR3 DNA sequence: TGCGCCAGCAGCTTGGTAGGGACAGGGGGCTACAATGAGCAGTTCTTC. Protein: CASSLVGTGGYNEQFF.

The rearrangement links TRBV7-8 to TRBJ1-6; D is uncertain. Trimming pared 5 bases from V and 0 bases from J, leaving 14 bases between. The CDR3 length is 17 residues. CDR1 and CDR2 from the germline V gene are SGHVS and FQNEAQ. The CDR3 is CASSQSPASSYNSPLHF. The CDR3 coding sequence is TGTGCCAGCAGCCAATCCCCAGCGAGCTCCTATAATTCACCCCTCCACTTT.

This clone was recorded a few times. The V gene is TRBV27, the J gene TRBJ2-1; no clear D gene. CDR1 MNHEY and CDR2 SMNVEV come from the germline V gene (reference sequence). The CDR3 spans 11 residues. Trimming took off 8 bases at V and 0 bases at J, with 2 bases between the two ends. CDR3 loop: CASRSYNEQFF. Here the CDR3 DNA reads TGTGCCAGCCGCTCCTACAATGAGCAGTTCTTC.

The chain joins TRBV28 to TRBJ1-1; a weak D match, TRBD1 (5 bases). Germline assignment: CDR1 MDHEN and CDR2 SYDVKM. V was shortened by 7 bases and J by 1 base, with 10 bases between the two germline ends. This CDR3 comprises 13 residues. CDR3 residues: CASKSGQNTEAFF. Here the CDR3 DNA reads TGTGCCAGCAAATCAGGACAGAACACTGAAGCTTTCTTT. The full variable domain, its missing parts supplied by reference TRBV28 and TRBJ1-1, is DVKVTQSSRYLVKRTGEKVFLECVQDMDHENMFWYRQDPGLGLRLIYFSYDVKMKEKGDIPEGYSVSREKKERFSLILESASTNQTSMYLCASKSGQNTEAFFGQGTRLTVV.

The chain carries TRBV7-8 and TRBJ1-3, with a tentative D call TRBD1 (5 bases). Germline CDR1 SGHVS, CDR2 FQNEAQ. The CDR3 is 14 residues long. The V end lost 6 bases, the J end lost 4 bases, and 13 bases lay between the germline ends. In DNA, the CDR3 is TGTGCCAGCAGACTTACAGGTGCCGGAAACACCATATATTTT. It specifies CASRLTGAGNTIYF.

CDR3 residues: CASSRTSGGGLETQYF. CDR3 DNA: TGTGCCAGCAGCCGTACTAGCGGGGGGGGGTTAGAGACCCAGTACTTC. The chain is built from TRBV3-1 (or the pseudogene TRBV3-2) and TRBJ2-5; the match to TRBD2 covers 13 bases. The J segment lost 4 bases and the V segment lost 4 bases, leaving 6 bases of the junction unmatched. Germline CDR1 and CDR2: LGHDT and YNNKEL (reference sequence). The length of the CDR3 is 16 residues.

This clone was counted a single time. The chain is built from TRBV11-2 and TRBJ1-3; tentative D call: TRBD1 (6 bases). Germline values: CDR1 SGHAT, CDR2 FQNNGV. Trimming took 8 bases from V and 3 from J, leaving 20 bases between them. The CDR3 is made up of 16 amino acids. Here the CDR3 reads CASSPGPGGHGNTIYF. The DNA of the CDR3 is TGTGCCAGCTCCCCCGGTCCGGGGGGCCATGGAAACACCATATATTTT.

The chain couples TRBV11-1 to TRBJ2-5; TRBD1 matches at 8 bases. CDR1 and CDR2 from the germline V gene are SGHAT and FQDESV (reference sequence). CDR3 length: 15 residues. V was clipped by 9 bases and J by 0 bases; unmatched bases: 9. The CDR3 is CASARQGRYQETQYF. The CDR3 DNA follows: TGTGCCAGTGCCCGACAGGGGAGGTACCAAGAGACCCAGTACTTC.

The chain couples TRBV2 to TRBJ2-7, with D maybe TRBD1 (5 bases). The CDR3 loop spans 13 amino acids. The V gene's germline CDR1 is SNHLY and CDR2 FYNNEI. V was cut by 4 bases and J by 3 bases, with 10 bases left in between. CDR3: CASSVKGNYEQYF. The CDR3 region has the DNA TGTGCCAGCAGTGTAAAGGGGAACTACGAGCAGTACTTC.

The genes are TRBV18 and TRBJ2-7; 7 bases align to TRBD1. CDR3 length equals 13 residues. Per germline, CDR1 KGHSH and CDR2 LQKENI. V shed 4 bases, J shed 4 bases, and the junction held 4 bases outside the gene matches. Here the CDR3 reads CASSLWDRYEQYF. CDR3 sequence (DNA): TGTGCCAGCTCACTATGGGACAGATACGAGCAGTACTTC.

This clone was seen more than once but under ten times. This sequence joins TRBV6-2 or TRBV6-3 and TRBJ2-3; D unclear. CDR1 and CDR2 from the germline V gene are MNHEY and SVGEGT. V shed 2 bases and J shed 2 bases, with 5 bases lying between them. The CDR3 length is 13 residues. The CDR3 here is CASSYENTDTQYF. As DNA, the CDR3 is TGTGCCAGCAGTTACGAGAACACAGATACGCAGTATTTT.